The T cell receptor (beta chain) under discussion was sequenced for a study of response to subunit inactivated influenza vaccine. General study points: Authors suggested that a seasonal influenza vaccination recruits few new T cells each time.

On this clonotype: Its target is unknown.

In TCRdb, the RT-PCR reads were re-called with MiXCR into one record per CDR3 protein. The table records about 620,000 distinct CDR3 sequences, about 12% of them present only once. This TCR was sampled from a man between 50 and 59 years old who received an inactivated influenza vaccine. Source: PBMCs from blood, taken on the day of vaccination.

The DNA of the CDR3 is TGTGCCAGCAGTTTCCCCTCCATAGCGCGGGTCCGCTCCTACAATGAGCAGTTCTTC. Its translation: CASSFPSIARVRSYNEQFF. The gene calls are TRBV28 and TRBJ2-1, with a tentative D call TRBD2 (5 bases). CDR1 is MDHEN and CDR2 is SYDVKM in the germline V gene. This CDR3 has 19 residues. V was pared by 3 bases and J by 0 bases, with 21 bases between.